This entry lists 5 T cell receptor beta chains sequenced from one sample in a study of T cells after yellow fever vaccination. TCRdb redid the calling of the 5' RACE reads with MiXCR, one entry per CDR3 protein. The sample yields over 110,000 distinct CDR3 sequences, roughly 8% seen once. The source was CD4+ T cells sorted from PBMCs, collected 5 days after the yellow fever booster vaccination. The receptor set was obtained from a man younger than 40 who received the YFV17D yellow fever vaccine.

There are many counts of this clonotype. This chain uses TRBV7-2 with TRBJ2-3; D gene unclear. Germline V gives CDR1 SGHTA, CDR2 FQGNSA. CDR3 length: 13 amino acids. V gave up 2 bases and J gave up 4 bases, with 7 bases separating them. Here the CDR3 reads CASSLFPADTQYF. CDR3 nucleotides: TGTGCCAGCAGCTTATTCCCCGCAGATACGCAGTATTTT.

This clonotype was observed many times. The CDR3 is CASSLGVGETQYF. CDR3 sequence (DNA): TGTGCCAGCAGCTTGGGTGTTGGGGAGACCCAGTACTTC. The chain combines TRBV7-7 with TRBJ2-5, with no clear D. CDR3 size: 13 residues. CDR1 and CDR2 from the germline V gene are SSHAT and FNYEAQ (reference sequence). V gave up 3 bases and J gave up 5 bases, with 10 bases separating them.

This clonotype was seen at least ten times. CDR3 in DNA: TGTGCCAGCTCCGGGGTTCGGAACACTGAAGCTTTCTTT. It encodes CASSGVRNTEAFF. The chain is built from TRBV12-3 or TRBV12-4 and TRBJ1-1, with D unclear. This CDR3 region has 13 residues. V lost 8 bases to trimming and J lost 1 base, with 11 bases between them.

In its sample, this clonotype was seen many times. The chain's CDR3 is CASGGYRDGDYEQYF. In DNA, the CDR3 is TGCGCCAGCGGGGGTTACCGGGACGGGGACTACGAGCAGTACTTC. This chain links TRBV23-1 with TRBJ2-7; possibly TRBD1 or TRBD2 for D (5 bases each). TRBV23-1 is marked as an open reading frame, function uncertain. The ends were cut back, 8 bases at V and 3 bases at J, with 20 bases in the middle. This CDR3 contains 15 residues.

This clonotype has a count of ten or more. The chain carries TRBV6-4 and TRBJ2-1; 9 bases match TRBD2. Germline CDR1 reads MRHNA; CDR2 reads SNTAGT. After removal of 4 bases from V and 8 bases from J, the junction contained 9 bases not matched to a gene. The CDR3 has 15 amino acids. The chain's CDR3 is CASSVGGRAVDEQFF. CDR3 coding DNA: TGTGCCAGCAGTGTTGGCGGGAGGGCCGTAGATGAGCAGTTCTTC.